Detailed here is one T cell receptor (beta chain). This sample was taken from a study of human thymus T cells. Obtained as resections during corrective heart surgery, the thymus tissue was then studied. This CDR3 has 14 amino acids. Germline V gene lookup returns CDR1 SGHAT and CDR2 FQNNGV. With 5 bases removed from V and 3 bases from J, the gap between germline ends came to 13 bases. Clones were sequenced by immunoSEQ multiplex PCR, and TCRdb holds only the in-frame ones, with some missing. The table records around 120,000 clones, about 95% of them present only once. The chain joins TRBV11-2 to TRBJ1-1, with D perhaps matching TRBD1 (6 bases). The sequenced sample was thymus tissue. The source is a boy younger than two with a congenital heart defect but otherwise immunologically healthy. The CDR3 sequence is CASSPRGGDTEAFF. The CDR3 bases are TGTGCCAGCAGCCCCCGAGGGGGTGACACTGAAGCTTTCTTT.